What follows are 14 T cell receptor beta chains derived from one specimen sequenced in a study of beta chain features in type 1 diabetes. Isolated RNA was reverse transcribed in full, so expressed TCRB transcripts were sequenced. Repertoires were generated with immunoSEQ multiplex PCR, while TCRdb's copy carries only in-frame clones and drops some. The sample records 400,000 to 600,000 clones, approximately 31% being singletons. Sequenced sample: naive CD4+ T cells from blood. These receptors came from a man in his late teens or twenties in good health.

The V and J genes are TRBV2 and TRBJ2-5, with D maybe TRBD2 (5 bases). Germline V gene sequence: CDR1 SNHLY, CDR2 FYNNEI. The CDR3 contains 12 residues. V was clipped by 4 bases and J by 7 bases, with 10 bases between them. The CDR3 DNA reads TGTGCCAGCAGTGGCCTCCGGGGGACCCAGTACTTC. Its protein is CASSGLRGTQYF.

This clone was counted between two and nine times. The V call is TRBV28, the J call TRBJ1-1; D remains ambiguous. The CDR3 runs 14 residues. V was trimmed by 6 bases and J by 4 bases, leaving 15 bases between them. Germline V CDR1 and CDR2: MDHEN, SYDVKM. CDR3 sequence: CASREGPMSTEAFF. In nucleotides, the CDR3 is TGTGCCAGCAGAGAAGGGCCGATGAGCACTGAAGCTTTCTTT.

This chain connects TRBV5-4 to TRBJ2-1; TRBD1 matches 10 bases. Germline V CDR1 and CDR2: SGHNT, YYREEE (reference sequence). V lost 4 bases, J lost 5 bases, and 9 bases stayed unmatched. The CDR3 covers 16 residues. As DNA, the CDR3 is TGTGCCAGCAGCCCCCAGGGACAGGGGTTTCACAATGAGCAGTTCTTC. This translates into CASSPQGQGFHNEQFF.

V usage is TRBV6-1 and J usage is TRBJ1-2; D unclear. The V end lost 2 bases, the J end lost 5 bases, and 9 bases lay between the germline ends. Per germline, CDR1 MNHNS and CDR2 SASEGT. This CDR3 is 13 amino acids long. DNA for the CDR3: TGTGCCAGCAGTGAACCGGTGTTATATGGCTACACCTTC. Its translation: CASSEPVLYGYTF.

The chain employs TRBV30 and TRBJ1-1; D is perhaps TRBD1 (5 bases). CDR3 size: 13 residues. Trimming took 3 bases from V and 0 from J, leaving 8 bases between them. Germline CDR1 is GTSNPN and CDR2 is SVGIG (reference sequence). The DNA of the CDR3 is TGTGCCTGGAGAGAACAGGTGAACACTGAAGCTTTCTTT. The encoded protein is CAWREQVNTEAFF.

This chain's CDR3 is CASSLAGGLGYNEQFF. CDR3 DNA sequence: TGTGCCAGCAGCTTAGCTGGGGGACTAGGTTACAATGAGCAGTTCTTC. The chain recombines TRBV11-2 with TRBJ2-1; 8 nucleotides match TRBD2. Germline assignment: CDR1 SGHAT and CDR2 FQNNGV. V dropped 1 base and J dropped 4; count of bases not matched to a gene: 6. The CDR3 has 16 amino acids.

This clone was detected once. The chain uses TRBV7-2 and TRBJ2-1; D uncertain. V was pared by 5 bases and J by 0 bases, with 11 bases between. This CDR3 has 15 residues. CDR1 and CDR2 (germline): SGHTA, FQGNSA. The CDR3 protein is CASSLESSSYNEQFF. CDR3 nucleotides: TGTGCCAGCAGCCTAGAGTCAAGCTCCTACAATGAGCAGTTCTTC.

The table lists this clone with a few counts. This chain links TRBV7-9 with TRBJ1-4; D is unresolved. Germline V gene lookup returns CDR1 SEHNR and CDR2 FQNEAQ (reference sequence). This CDR3 spans 15 amino acids. Trimming stripped 4 bases from V and 5 bases from J, with 14 bases between. The CDR3 DNA sequence: TGTGCCAGCAGCTCCTACACGAAGAGGAATGAAAAACTGTTTTTT. As protein: CASSSYTKRNEKLFF.

In this sample, this clone turned up a few times. The gene calls are TRBV6-5 and TRBJ2-7; 9 bases are shared with TRBD2. This CDR3 has 15 amino acids. J was trimmed by 0 bases and V by 4 bases; bases with no gene match: 4. Germline CDR1 MNHEY, CDR2 SVGAGI. The CDR3 loop is CASSSLAGYSYEQYF. CDR3 bases: TGTGCCAGCAGTTCACTAGCGGGTTACTCCTACGAGCAGTACTTC.

V is TRBV6-6 and J is TRBJ2-1; D perhaps matches TRBD2 (5 bases). The germline gives CDR1 MNHNY, CDR2 SVGAGI (reference sequence). The V end was cut by 5 bases, the J end by 2 bases, with 7 bases between. CDR3 length: 13 residues. The CDR3 nucleotides are TGTGCCAGCAGTCTAGCAGCCTACAATGAGCAGTTCTTC. The encoded protein is CASSLAAYNEQFF.

This rearrangement joins TRBV4-2 to TRBJ1-2; 9 nucleotides agree with TRBD1. The CDR3 is made up of 16 amino acids. V was pared by 4 bases and J by 0 bases, with 6 bases of the junction left unmatched. CDR1 LGHNA and CDR2 YNFKEQ come from the germline V gene. CDR3 protein: CASSPGTGPTNYGYTF. The DNA for the CDR3 is TGTGCCAGCAGCCCCGGGACAGGGCCGACTAACTATGGCTACACCTTC.

The chain links TRBV2 to TRBJ2-7, with D perhaps being TRBD1 or TRBD2 (5 bases each). V was clipped by 6 bases and J by 2 bases, with 20 bases between them. This CDR3 has 16 amino acids. CDR1 SNHLY and CDR2 FYNNEI come from the germline V gene. This CDR3 is CASRRTPAEGPYEQYF. CDR3 DNA sequence: TGTGCCAGCAGAAGGACCCCCGCCGAGGGACCCTACGAGCAGTACTTC.

The V call is TRBV4-3, the J call TRBJ2-4, with D hard to call. Germline V gene data show CDR1 as LGHNA and CDR2 as YSLEER. The CDR3 spans 13 residues. V gave up 0 bases and J gave up 7 bases, with 7 bases separating them. The CDR3 region has the DNA TGCGCCAGCAGCCAAGACGTGGGTAACATTCAGTACTTC. It translates to CASSQDVGNIQYF.

The chain carries TRBV2 and TRBJ2-2; D unclear. The CDR3 is 12 amino acids. CDR1 is SNHLY and CDR2 is FYNNEI in the germline V gene. Trimming took 2 bases from V and 5 from J, leaving 3 bases between them. The CDR3 is CASSEWTGELFF. The DNA for the CDR3 is TGTGCCAGCAGTGAATGGACCGGGGAGCTGTTTTTT.